Presented here are 26 T cell receptor beta chains from one specimen sequenced in a study of regulatory T cells in long-lasting Graves disease. HTBI primers from iRepertoire and Arm-PCR of CDR3 regions yielded the TCR beta libraries. TCRdb re-analysed the multiplex PCR reads in MiXCR, keeping a single row per CDR3 protein. This table holds some 500,000 distinct CDR3 sequences, approximately 13% found once. Documented time point: newly diagnosed GD, antithyroid drugs for less than 3 months. PBMC-derived RNA was used for the TCR library. These sequences were also reported in another study, on T cells in Graves' hyperthyroidism and ophthalmopathy.

The sample consisted of peripheral blood mononuclear cells (PBMCs), taken at new diagnosis, from a patient treated with antithyroid drugs. The receptors were sampled from a man younger than 40 with Graves disease.

Many counts were recorded for this clonotype. The gene calls are TRBV11-2 and TRBJ1-1; D not resolved. Germline loops: CDR1 SGHAT, CDR2 FQNNGV. CDR3 length: 13 residues. V lost 4 bases to trimming and J lost 3 bases, with 9 bases between them. In DNA form, the CDR3 reads TGTGCCAGCAGCTCTTTACACCACACTGAAGCTTTCTTT. As protein: CASSSLHHTEAFF.

This clonotype came up many times. This chain uses TRBV27 with TRBJ1-1, with a tentative D call TRBD1 (6 bases). The germline gives CDR1 MNHEY, CDR2 SMNVEV (reference sequence). The CDR3 runs 15 residues. Trimming stripped 6 bases from V and 1 base from J, with 15 bases between. For the CDR3, the DNA is TGTGCCAGCAGGAAGTTGACAGGTTGGAACACTGAAGCTTTCTTT. It specifies CASRKLTGWNTEAFF.

The chain uses TRBV9 and TRBJ1-1; no clear D gene. V gave up 3 bases and J gave up 1 base, with 7 bases separating them. The CDR3 runs 13 residues. Per the germline V gene, CDR1 is SGDLS and CDR2 is YYNGEE. The CDR3 reads CASSDRTNTEAFF. The DNA of the CDR3 is TGTGCCAGCAGCGACAGAACGAACACTGAAGCTTTCTTT.

This clonotype was observed a handful of times. The chain employs TRBV12-3 or TRBV12-4 and TRBJ2-1; TRBD1 or TRBD2 may be the D gene (5 bases each). The CDR3 is 18 amino acids. V was cut by 2 bases and J by 9 bases, with 26 bases left in between. The CDR3 loop reads CASSLRGTTWGESSEQFF. The CDR3 DNA reads TGTGCCAGCAGTTTAAGGGGAACTACTTGGGGAGAGTCGAGTGAGCAGTTCTTC.

This clonotype has a count of ten or more. The chain recombines TRBV7-9 with TRBJ2-1, with TRBD2 identical over 8 bases. Trimming took 10 bases from V and 7 from J; bases not matched to a gene: 15. Germline values: CDR1 SEHNR, CDR2 FQNEAQ (reference sequence). The CDR3 sequence is 15 residues long. CDR3 DNA sequence: TGTGCCATCTCTTCTTTAGCGGGAAGTGAAAATGAGCAGTTCTTC. It encodes CAISSLAGSENEQFF. Variable domain in full (rest from reference TRBV7-9 and TRBJ2-1): DTGVSQNPRHKITKRGQNVTFRCDPISEHNRLYWYRQTLGQGPEFLTYFQNEAQLEKSRLLSDRFSAERPKGSFSTLEIQRTEQGDSAMYLCAISSLAGSENEQFFGPGTRLTVL.

This clonotype appeared many times. This rearrangement joins TRBV20-1 to TRBJ2-1; 7 bases are shared with TRBD2. This CDR3 spans 15 amino acids. Trimming at V came to 8 bases and at J to 7 bases, leaving 17 bases not matched to a gene. Germline V lookup: CDR1 DFQATT, CDR2 SNEGSKA (reference sequence). The chain's CDR3 is CSPKNREGLFNEQFF. CDR3 nucleotides: TGCAGTCCAAAGAATAGGGAGGGCCTTTTTAATGAGCAGTTCTTC.

This clonotype was counted at least ten times. The chain carries TRBV30 and TRBJ1-1; D is possibly TRBD1 (5 bases). CDR3 size: 14 residues. Per the germline V gene, CDR1 is GTSNPN and CDR2 is SVGIG (reference sequence). Trimming took off 0 bases at V and 1 base at J, with 9 bases between the two ends. The DNA of the CDR3 is TGTGCCTGGAGTGTATTCGACAGGAACACTGAAGCTTTCTTT. This encodes CAWSVFDRNTEAFF.

This clonotype has only a few counts. This CDR3 reads CASSQDRTSGGNEQFF. The CDR3 DNA reads TGTGCCAGCAGCCAAGATAGGACTAGCGGCGGCAATGAGCAGTTCTTC. The chain employs TRBV3-1 and TRBJ2-1, with 10 positions matching TRBD2. The V and J ends lost 0 bases and 6 bases, in that order; junction bases with no gene match: 5. CDR1 is LGHDT, CDR2 YNNKEL, per germline (reference sequence). The CDR3 sequence is 16 residues long.

This clonotype has more than one count but fewer than ten. The gene calls are TRBV19 and TRBJ1-5; maybe TRBD1 (6 bases). Germline lookup yields CDR1 LNHDA and CDR2 SQIVND (reference sequence). V lost 6 bases to trimming and J lost 0 bases, with 12 bases between them. The CDR3 is made up of 15 amino acids. The CDR3 region is CASRQGLFSNQPQHF. The CDR3 nucleotides read TGTGCCAGTAGGCAGGGGTTGTTTAGCAATCAGCCCCAGCATTTT.

This chain joins TRBV7-2 and TRBJ1-1, with D unclear. V shed 3 bases and J shed 5 bases, with 7 bases lying between them. CDR1 is SGHTA, CDR2 FQGNSA, per germline. The CDR3 spans 12 residues. As DNA, the CDR3 is TGTGCCAGCAGCTTCAAACGGACTGAAGCTTTCTTT. Translated, it gives CASSFKRTEAFF.

This rearrangement joins TRBV5-1 to TRBJ2-5; D possibly corresponds to TRBD2 (5 bases). The CDR3 has 14 residues. Trimming shortened V by 0 bases and J by 4 bases, and 10 bases separated the two germline ends. Germline V CDR1 and CDR2: SGHRS, YFSETQ. Written as DNA, the CDR3 is TGCGCCAGCAGCTTGGAGGGAGAGGGAGAGACCCAGTACTTC. Translation gives CASSLEGEGETQYF.

This clonotype has only a few counts. The chain has TRBV30 and TRBJ2-7, with D maybe TRBD1 (5 bases). This CDR3 region has 12 residues. Trimming removed 8 bases at V and 2 bases at J, with 13 bases between. Germline loops: CDR1 GTSNPN, CDR2 SVGIG (reference sequence). CDR3 protein: CAGAGNTYEQYF. The DNA of the CDR3 is TGTGCCGGAGCAGGGAATACCTACGAGCAGTACTTC.

The rearrangement uses TRBV18 and TRBJ2-2, with TRBD2 identical over 9 bases. The CDR3 totals 20 residues. The ends lost 5 bases at V and 4 bases at J; junction bases unmatched: 20. Per the germline V gene, CDR1 is KGHSH and CDR2 is LQKENI. The CDR3 loop reads CASSSRKYAAGGAGTGELFF. CDR3 nucleotide sequence: TGTGCCAGCTCATCACGAAAATATGCAGCGGGAGGAGCGGGCACCGGGGAGCTGTTTTTT.

The chain has TRBV2 and TRBJ2-3, with 16 bases that match TRBD2. The CDR3 contains 18 residues. Per the germline V gene, CDR1 is SNHLY and CDR2 is FYNNEI. V was pared by 7 bases and J by 2 bases, with 9 bases of the junction left unmatched. The CDR3 sequence: CASNSGTSGRAATDTQYF. The CDR3, as DNA: TGTGCCAGCAATTCCGGGACTAGCGGGAGGGCCGCCACAGATACGCAGTATTTT.

In its sample, this clonotype was seen many times. J is TRBJ2-1 and V is TRBV7-2; 12 bases align to TRBD2. V trimming: 5 bases; J trimming: 6 bases; junction bases outside the gene matches: 17. The CDR3 runs 19 residues. Per the germline V gene, CDR1 is SGHTA and CDR2 is FQGNSA. CDR3 nucleotide sequence: TGTGCCAGCAGCGCAGGACTAGCGGGACTACACGGTGTAGGCAATGAGCAGTTCTTC. It encodes CASSAGLAGLHGVGNEQFF.

This clonotype was observed many times. At one end, the junction sequence differs from germline, possibly due to a read error. The V and J genes are TRBV12-3 or TRBV12-4 and TRBJ2-6; D is undetermined. This CDR3 has 13 residues. The CDR3 region is CASSLAGANVLTF. The CDR3 coding sequence is TGTGCCAGCAGCTTAGCTGGGGCCAACGTCCTGACTTTC.

Turning to this clonotype: It may be a read error: a sequence one base away is much more abundant. The gene calls are TRBV2 and TRBJ1-5; D is perhaps TRBD1 (6 bases). V shed 11 bases and J shed 0 bases, with 23 bases lying between them. Germline loops: CDR1 SNHLY, CDR2 FYNNEI. The CDR3 spans 17 residues. The CDR3 DNA follows: TGTGCCTGTAATGGTGGGGGGGCGTCATGTAGCAATCAGCCCCAGCATTTT. It translates to CACNGGGASCSNQPQHF.

This clonotype was counted ten times or more. The V and J genes are TRBV12-3 or TRBV12-4 and TRBJ2-7, with a possible D match to TRBD2 (6 bases). There are 12 residues in the CDR3. V was clipped by 2 bases and J by 6 bases, with 8 bases between them. CDR3 region: CASSLLEGEQYF. Written as DNA, the CDR3 is TGTGCCAGCAGTTTATTGGAGGGCGAGCAGTACTTC.

The V call is TRBV5-1, the J call TRBJ2-5, with TRBD2 matching over 7 bases. The CDR3 contains 14 residues. The germline V gene has CDR1 SGHRS and CDR2 YFSETQ. V trimming: 5 bases; J trimming: 1 base; junction bases outside the gene matches: 5. CDR3 nucleotides: TGCGCCAGCAGATGGACTAGGATCCAAGAGACCCAGTACTTC. This codes for CASRWTRIQETQYF.

The chain combines TRBV24-1 with TRBJ2-7; 10 bases line up with TRBD1. Germline CDR1 KGHDR, CDR2 SFDVKD. The V and J ends lost 3 bases and 6 bases, in that order; junction bases with no gene match: 13. The CDR3 loop spans 17 amino acids. The CDR3 is CATSDTSSGTGDGEQYF. The CDR3 DNA reads as TGTGCCACCAGTGATACATCGTCCGGGACAGGGGACGGCGAGCAGTACTTC.

This clonotype was detected ten times or more. The V gene is TRBV7-6, the J gene TRBJ2-3; D perhaps matches TRBD2 (6 bases). V was pared by 5 bases and J by 4 bases, with 16 bases between. Germline CDR1 reads SGHVS; CDR2 reads FNYEAQ. The CDR3 has 15 residues. CDR3 bases: TGTGCCAGCAGCCCGACCCCGGGAGTAGCAGATACGCAGTATTTT. The encoded protein is CASSPTPGVADTQYF. Based on the CDR3 plus reference TRBV7-6 and TRBJ2-3, the full variable domain is GAGVSQSPRYKVTKRGQDVALRCDPISGHVSLYWYRQALGQGPEFLTYFNYEAQQDKSGLPNDRFSAERPEGSISTLTIQRTEQRDSAMYRCASSPTPGVADTQYFGPGTRLTVL.

This clonotype occurred many times. J is TRBJ2-7 and V is TRBV30; 8 bases are shared with TRBD2. V was clipped by 1 base and J by 1 base; unmatched bases: 9. Germline assignment: CDR1 GTSNPN and CDR2 SVGIG (reference sequence). The CDR3 length is 16 residues. The CDR3 nucleotides are TGTGCCTGGAGTGGGCTAGCGGGTCCGGGATCCTACGAGCAGTACTTC. Amino acid sequence: CAWSGLAGPGSYEQYF.

This clonotype was recorded a few times. The chain recombines TRBV2 with TRBJ2-7; D is unclear. This CDR3 is built from 12 residues. The V gene lost 4 bases and the J gene lost 4 bases, with 8 bases spanning the gap. CDR1 and CDR2 (germline): SNHLY, FYNNEI. The CDR3 DNA sequence: TGTGCCAGCAGTGCTCAATTATACGAGCAGTACTTC. Translation gives CASSAQLYEQYF.

This clonotype was seen ten or more times. The chain uses TRBV12-3 or TRBV12-4 and TRBJ2-7; possibly TRBD1 for D (5 bases). The CDR3 is made up of 13 amino acids. V dropped 6 bases and J dropped 6 bases, with 15 bases sitting between them. CDR3 coding DNA: TGTGCCAGCAGCCTCGGACGGACAACCGAGCAGTACTTC. Amino acid sequence: CASSLGRTTEQYF.

In this sample, this clonotype turned up many times. The rearrangement links TRBV4-1 to TRBJ2-7; TRBD1 or TRBD2 may be the D gene (5 bases each). Germline V gene lookup returns CDR1 MGHRA and CDR2 YSYEKL. This CDR3 has 12 amino acids. Trimming removed 4 bases at V and 11 bases at J, with 15 bases between. Here the CDR3 DNA reads TGCGCCAGCAGCCCGATGGGGGTCATAAAGTACTTC. Translation: CASSPMGVIKYF.

Worth noting for this clonotype: A much larger clone sits a single nucleotide away, making a read error possible. This is likely a read error, given that the CDR3 carries no conserved phenylalanine or tryptophan at its end. The chain has TRBV5-1 and TRBJ2-7; TRBD2 might be the D (6 bases). CDR3 length: 14 amino acids. Per the germline V gene, CDR1 is SGHRS and CDR2 is YFSETQ. V lost 7 bases, J lost 1 base, and 15 bases lay in between. The chain's CDR3 is CASEGRDSSYEQYS. CDR3 DNA: TGCGCCAGCGAAGGAAGGGACTCTTCCTACGAGCAGTACTCC.